The clone carrying this T cell receptor beta chain came up many times. CDR3 length: 16 amino acids. Germline CDR1 MNHEY, CDR2 SMNVEV (reference sequence). The J segment lost 4 bases and the V segment lost 1 base, leaving 7 bases of the junction unmatched. The data are from a study of T cells in Graves' hyperthyroidism and ophthalmopathy. It was RNA transcripts that yielded the amplified TCR beta CDR3 regions. RT-PCR in the first round (using the HTBI primer set) targeted the TCR CDR3. TCRdb independently ran MiXCR on the multiplex PCR reads; one entry per CDR3 protein. Of about 520,000 distinct CDR3 sequences listed, around 22% are singletons.

V is TRBV27 and J is TRBJ2-5, with 9 bases that match TRBD2. The source is a woman in her 30s with Graves' ophthalmopathy. The specimen was blood. The CDR3 DNA follows: TGTGCCAGCAGTTTATTGCCTAGCGGGGTTGGAGAGACCCAGTACTTC. Its protein product is CASSLLPSGVGETQYF.